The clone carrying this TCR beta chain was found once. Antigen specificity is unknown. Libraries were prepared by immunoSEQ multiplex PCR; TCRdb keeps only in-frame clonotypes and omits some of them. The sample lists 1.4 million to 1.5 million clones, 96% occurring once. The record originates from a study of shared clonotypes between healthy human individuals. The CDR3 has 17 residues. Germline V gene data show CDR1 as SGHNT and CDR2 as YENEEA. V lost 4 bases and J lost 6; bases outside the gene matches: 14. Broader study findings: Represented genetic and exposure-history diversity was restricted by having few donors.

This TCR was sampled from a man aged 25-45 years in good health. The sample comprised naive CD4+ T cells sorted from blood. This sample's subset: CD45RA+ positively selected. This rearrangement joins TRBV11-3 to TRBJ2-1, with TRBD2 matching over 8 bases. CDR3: CASSSLGGPGGSNEQFF. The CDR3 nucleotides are TGTGCCAGCAGCTCACTCGGGGGGCCGGGAGGGAGCAATGAGCAGTTCTTC.